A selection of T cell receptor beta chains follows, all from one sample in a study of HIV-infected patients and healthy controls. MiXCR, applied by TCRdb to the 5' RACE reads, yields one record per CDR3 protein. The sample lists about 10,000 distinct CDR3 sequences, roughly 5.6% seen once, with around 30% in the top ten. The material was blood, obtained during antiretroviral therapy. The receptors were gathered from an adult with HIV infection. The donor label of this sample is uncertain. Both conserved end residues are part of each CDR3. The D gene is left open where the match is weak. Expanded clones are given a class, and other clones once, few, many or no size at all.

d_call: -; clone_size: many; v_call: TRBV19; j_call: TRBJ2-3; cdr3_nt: TGTGCCAGTAGACAGGCCGCTAGCACAGATACGCAGTATTTT; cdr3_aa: CASRQAASTDTQYF
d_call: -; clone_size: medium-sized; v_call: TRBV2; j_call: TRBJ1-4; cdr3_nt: TGTGCCAGCGCGGGTCCAACTAATGAAAAACTGTTTTTT; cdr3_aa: CASAGPTNEKLFF
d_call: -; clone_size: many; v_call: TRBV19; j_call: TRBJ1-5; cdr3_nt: TGTGCCAGTAGTCGGTCCTTCAATCAGCCCCAGCATTTT; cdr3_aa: CASSRSFNQPQHF
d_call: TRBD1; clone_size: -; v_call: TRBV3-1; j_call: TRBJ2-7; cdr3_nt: TGTGCCAGCAGCCAGCCCTCCGGACAGGGGGCCTACGAGCAGTACTTC; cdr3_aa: CASSQPSGQGAYEQYF
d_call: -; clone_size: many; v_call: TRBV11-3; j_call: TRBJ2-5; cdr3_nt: TGTGCCAGCAGCCCTAGTAACCAAGAGACCCAGTACTTC; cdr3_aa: CASSPSNQETQYF
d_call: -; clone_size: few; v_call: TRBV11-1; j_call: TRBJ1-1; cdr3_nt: TGTGCCAGCAGCCCCGGAGAGGGAGTAGGGACTGAAGCTTTCTTT; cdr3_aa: CASSPGEGVGTEAFF
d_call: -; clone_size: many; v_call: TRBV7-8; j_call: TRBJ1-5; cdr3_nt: TGTGCCAGCAGCCTGGTGGTAGGGTTTGATCAGCCCCAGCATTTT; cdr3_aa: CASSLVVGFDQPQHF
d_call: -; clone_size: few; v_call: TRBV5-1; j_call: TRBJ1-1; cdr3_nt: TGCGCCAGCAGCTTGGGCGAAGGGGTCTCTGAAGCTTTCTTT; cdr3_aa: CASSLGEGVSEAFF
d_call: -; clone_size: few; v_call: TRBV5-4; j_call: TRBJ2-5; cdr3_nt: TGTGCCAGCAGCTTGGCGGCCAGGGCTCAAGAGACCCAGTACTTC; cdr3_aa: CASSLAARAQETQYF
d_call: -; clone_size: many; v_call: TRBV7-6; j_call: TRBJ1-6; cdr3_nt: TGTGCCAGCAGCTCTGGAGGATCTGGGAATTCACCCCTCCACTTT; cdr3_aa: CASSSGGSGNSPLHF
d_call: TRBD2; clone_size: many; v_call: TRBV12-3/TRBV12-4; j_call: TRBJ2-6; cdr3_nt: TGTGCCAGCAGTTTTACTAGCGGGAGCTCTGGGGCCAACGTCCTGACTTTC; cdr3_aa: CASSFTSGSSGANVLTF
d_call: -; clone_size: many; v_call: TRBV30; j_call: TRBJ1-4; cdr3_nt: TGTGCCTGGAGTGTTGGGGCTGACGGAAAACTGTTTTTT; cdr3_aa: CAWSVGADGKLFF
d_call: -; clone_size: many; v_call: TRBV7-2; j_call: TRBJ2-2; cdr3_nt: TGTGCCAGCAGCTTACAGACAGGGAACACCGGGGAGCTGTTTTTT; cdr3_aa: CASSLQTGNTGELFF
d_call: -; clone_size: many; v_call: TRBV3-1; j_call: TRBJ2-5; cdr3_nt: TGTGCCAGCAGCCAAGATCAGCTTCAAGAGACCCAGTACTTC; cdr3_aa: CASSQDQLQETQYF
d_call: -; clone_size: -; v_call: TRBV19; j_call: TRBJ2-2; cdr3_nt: TGTGCCAGTAGTCAACAGGGTGGGAACACCGGGGAGCTGTTTTTT; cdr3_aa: CASSQQGGNTGELFF
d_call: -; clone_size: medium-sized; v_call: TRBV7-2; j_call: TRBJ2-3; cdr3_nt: TGTGCCAGCAGCTCATCATATGGCAGCACAGATACGCAGTATTTT; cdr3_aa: CASSSSYGSTDTQYF
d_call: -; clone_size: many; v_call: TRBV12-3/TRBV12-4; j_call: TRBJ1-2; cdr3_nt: TGTGCCAGCATCAAGGGACTTCCGAACTATGGCTACACCTTC; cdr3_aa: CASIKGLPNYGYTF
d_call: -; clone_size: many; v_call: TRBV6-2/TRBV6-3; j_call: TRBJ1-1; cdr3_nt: TGTGCCAGCAGGGGACATGGGGCGGGGGAGACGAACACTGAAGCTTTCTTT; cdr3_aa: CASRGHGAGETNTEAFF
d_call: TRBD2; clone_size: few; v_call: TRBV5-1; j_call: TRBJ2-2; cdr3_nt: TGCGCCAGCAGCACAAGACTAGCGGGAGTGGACACCGGGGAGCTGTTTTTT; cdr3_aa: CASSTRLAGVDTGELFF
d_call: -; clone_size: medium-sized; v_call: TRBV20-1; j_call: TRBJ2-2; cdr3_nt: TGCAGTGCTAGAGATCACGGTGCCGGGGAGCTGTTTTTT; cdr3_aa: CSARDHGAGELFF
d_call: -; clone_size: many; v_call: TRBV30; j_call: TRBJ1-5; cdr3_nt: TGTGCCTGGAGAGACAGCCTACCGAATCAGCCCCAGCATTTT; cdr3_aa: CAWRDSLPNQPQHF
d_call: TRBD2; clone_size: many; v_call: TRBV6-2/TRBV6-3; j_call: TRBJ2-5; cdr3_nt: TGTGCCAGCAGTTACCGAGCGGGGACTCAAGAGACCCAGTACTTC; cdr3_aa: CASSYRAGTQETQYF
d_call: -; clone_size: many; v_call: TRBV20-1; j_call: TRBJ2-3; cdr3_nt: TGCAGTGTTAACATGCCGGGGACGGGACTTCTCACAGATACGCAGTATTTT; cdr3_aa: CSVNMPGTGLLTDTQYF
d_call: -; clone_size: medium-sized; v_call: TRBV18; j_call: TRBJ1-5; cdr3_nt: TGTGCCAGCTCACCATTGGGGGAACAGCCCCAGCATTTT; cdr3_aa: CASSPLGEQPQHF
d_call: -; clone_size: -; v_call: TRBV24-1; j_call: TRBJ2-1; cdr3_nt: TGTGCCACCAGCATCGGGACTCTCTACGGTGAGCAGTTCTTC; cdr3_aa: CATSIGTLYGEQFF
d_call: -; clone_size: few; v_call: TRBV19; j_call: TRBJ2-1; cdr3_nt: TGTGCCAGTAGTATACTACCCTCGTTCTTC; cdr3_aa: CASSILPSFF
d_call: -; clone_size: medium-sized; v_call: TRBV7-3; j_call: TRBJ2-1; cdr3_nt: TGTGCCAGCTCGTCGACAGACTACAATGAGCAGTTCTTC; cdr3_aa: CASSSTDYNEQFF
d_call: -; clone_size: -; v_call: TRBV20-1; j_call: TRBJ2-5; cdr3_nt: TGCAGTGCTCCCAGTTTTCCGGGAGAGACCCAGTACTTC; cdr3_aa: CSAPSFPGETQYF
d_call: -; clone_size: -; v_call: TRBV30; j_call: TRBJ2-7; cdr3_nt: TGTGCCTGCAAGCCAGGGACGGCCCTCTACGAGCAGTACTTC; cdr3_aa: CACKPGTALYEQYF
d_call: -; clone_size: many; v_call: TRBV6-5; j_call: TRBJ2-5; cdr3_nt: TGTGCCAGCAGTTCCCCCCGGGACGGCCAAGAGACCCAGTACTTC; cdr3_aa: CASSSPRDGQETQYF
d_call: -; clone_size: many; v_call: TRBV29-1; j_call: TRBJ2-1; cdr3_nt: TGCAGCGTTGGGGGGCAGGGAAATTGGAATGAGCAGTTCTTC; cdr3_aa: CSVGGQGNWNEQFF
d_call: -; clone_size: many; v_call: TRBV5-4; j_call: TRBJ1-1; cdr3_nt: TGTGCCAGCAGCTTTTTCGGACATCCCACTGAAGCTTTCTTT; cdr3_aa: CASSFFGHPTEAFF
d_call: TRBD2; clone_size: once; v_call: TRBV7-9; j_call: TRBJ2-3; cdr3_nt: TGTGCCAGCAGCCCGGGACTAGCGGGGCGCACAGATACGCAGTATTTT; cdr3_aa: CASSPGLAGRTDTQYF
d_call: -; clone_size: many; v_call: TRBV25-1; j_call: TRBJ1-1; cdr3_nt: TGTGCCAGCAGTCCTCATCGGACCCGTGCAGGGAACACTGAAGCTTTCTTT; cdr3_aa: CASSPHRTRAGNTEAFF
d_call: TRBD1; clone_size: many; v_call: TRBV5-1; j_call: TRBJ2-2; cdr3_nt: TGCGCCAGCTCTAGAGGACAGGGGGATACCGGGGAGCTGTTTTTT; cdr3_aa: CASSRGQGDTGELFF
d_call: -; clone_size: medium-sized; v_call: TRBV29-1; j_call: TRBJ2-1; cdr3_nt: TGCAGCGTCCGAGAGGGACTTCTAGCCGACAATGAGCAGTTCTTC; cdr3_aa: CSVREGLLADNEQFF
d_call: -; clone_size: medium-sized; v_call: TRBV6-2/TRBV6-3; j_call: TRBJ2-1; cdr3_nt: TGTGCCAGCAGTCACTACGTCAATGAGCAGTTCTTC; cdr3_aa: CASSHYVNEQFF
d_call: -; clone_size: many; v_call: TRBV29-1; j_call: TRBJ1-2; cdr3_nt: TGCAGCGTTGAAGAGGGGCTCGCCTATGGCTACACCTTC; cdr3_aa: CSVEEGLAYGYTF
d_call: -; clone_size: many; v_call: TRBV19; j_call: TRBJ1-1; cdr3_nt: TGTGCCAGTAGTCAGATCCACCATGAGGGGCAGAACACTGAAGCTTTCTTT; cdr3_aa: CASSQIHHEGQNTEAFF
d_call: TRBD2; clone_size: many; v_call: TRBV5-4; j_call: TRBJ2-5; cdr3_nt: TGTGCCAGCAGCTGGGCTAGCGGGGCACAAGAGACCCAGTACTTC; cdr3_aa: CASSWASGAQETQYF
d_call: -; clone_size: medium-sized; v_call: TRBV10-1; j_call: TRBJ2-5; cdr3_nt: TGCGCCAGCAGTCCAGGAATAGCGAGTTTGGAGACCCAGTACTTC; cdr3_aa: CASSPGIASLETQYF
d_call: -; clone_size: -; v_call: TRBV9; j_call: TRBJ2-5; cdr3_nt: TGTGCCAGCAGCGTAGGCATAGAGCGGCAAGAGACCCAGTACTTC; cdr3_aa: CASSVGIERQETQYF
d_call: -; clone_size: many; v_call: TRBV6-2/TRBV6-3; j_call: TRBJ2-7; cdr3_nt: TGTGCCAGCAGTTCGACACGACTCAGCCTCCACCGCTCCTACGAGCAGTACTTC; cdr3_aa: CASSSTRLSLHRSYEQYF
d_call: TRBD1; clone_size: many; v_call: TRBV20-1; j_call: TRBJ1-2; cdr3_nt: TGCAGTGCCACCGAAGGGGGCGGCCGGTACACCTTC; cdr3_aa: CSATEGGGRYTF